The 6 T cell receptor beta chains below all came from one sample that was sequenced in a study of tumor and adjacent non-tumor tissue in lung cancer. Three rounds of nested PCR, following a modified ARM-PCR protocol, produced the TCRbeta library. TCRdb analysed the multiplex PCR reads with MiXCR anew, one entry per CDR3 protein. The sample holds about 110,000 distinct CDR3 sequences, around 75% seen once. This sample's RNA came from whole unsorted tissue. The sample comprised lung tumor tissue. The receptors originated from a woman aged 55 to 70 with non-small cell lung cancer.

In regard to this clonotype: This CDR3 is missing its conserved last phenylalanine or tryptophan, likely due to a read error. The rearrangement uses TRBV20-1 and TRBJ2-5, with TRBD2 as a possible D gene (7 bases). Germline CDR1 reads DFQATT; CDR2 reads SNEGSKA (reference sequence). The CDR3 sequence is 13 residues long. CDR3 coding DNA: TGCAGTGGGGAGGGGGGCCGTGGAGAGACGCAGTACTTA. Protein sequence: CSGEGGRGETQYL.

As regards this clonotype: A much larger clonotype is one base distant, so this may be a read error. The chain recombines TRBV20-1 with TRBJ2-1; TRBD2 matches at 8 bases. CDR1 is DFQATT, CDR2 SNEGSKA, per germline (reference sequence). With V trimmed by 3 bases and J by 8 bases, 12 bases remained unmatched. The CDR3 contains 15 residues. In DNA form, the CDR3 reads TGCAGTGCTAGTCGTCCGGGGGGGCTTAACTATGAGCAGTTCTTC. Protein: CSASRPGGLNYEQFF.

This clonotype has more than one count but fewer than ten. V and J are TRBV28 and TRBJ1-5; 8 bases align to TRBD1. V lost 6 bases to trimming and J lost 5 bases; unmatched junction nucleotides: 6. Looked up from germline, CDR1 is MDHEN and CDR2 is SYDVKM. The CDR3 covers 14 residues. The CDR3 is CASRTGGSYQPQHF. For the CDR3, the DNA is TGTGCCAGCAGAACAGGGGGTTCATATCAGCCCCAGCATTTT.

Comment on this clonotype: One junction end disagrees with the germline gene, perhaps due to a read error. The chain recombines TRBV11-3 with TRBJ2-1; D might be TRBD2 (6 bases). Germline CDR1 and CDR2: SGHNT and YENEEA. The CDR3 spans 17 residues. CDR3 loop: CASSLELTSGSHIKQFF. DNA of the CDR3: TGTGCAAGCAGCTTAGAGTTGACTAGTGGGAGCCACATTAAGCAGTTCTTC. Looking up the rest from reference TRBV11-3 and TRBJ2-1 gives the full variable domain: EAGVVQSPRYKIIEKKQPVAFWCNPISGHNTLYWYLQNLGQGPELLIRYENEEAVDDSQLPKDRFSAERLKGVDSTLKIQPAELGDSAVYLCASSLELTSGSHIKQFFGPGTRLTVL.

This sequence joins TRBV11-3 and TRBJ2-3; 9 nucleotides align to TRBD1. CDR3 length: 16 amino acids. The junction had 13 bases not matched to a gene; V was cut back by 6 bases and J by 6 bases. The germline CDR1 and CDR2 sequences are SGHNT and YENEEA. This CDR3 is CASSLSGTGSADTQYF. DNA for the CDR3: TGTGCCAGCAGTCTATCCGGGACAGGGAGTGCGGATACGCAGTATTTT.

Remarks on this clonotype: A much larger clonotype is one base distant, so this may be a read error. The chain carries TRBV6-5 and TRBJ2-7, with 7 bases aligning to TRBD2. The CDR3 length is 14 residues. V shed 7 bases and J 2 bases; nucleotides not matched to a gene: 8. Germline values: CDR1 MNHEY, CDR2 SVGAGI. The CDR3 DNA follows: TGTGCCAGCAATTGGGACTACCCTCCCTACGAGCAGTACTTC. Translation gives CASNWDYPPYEQYF.